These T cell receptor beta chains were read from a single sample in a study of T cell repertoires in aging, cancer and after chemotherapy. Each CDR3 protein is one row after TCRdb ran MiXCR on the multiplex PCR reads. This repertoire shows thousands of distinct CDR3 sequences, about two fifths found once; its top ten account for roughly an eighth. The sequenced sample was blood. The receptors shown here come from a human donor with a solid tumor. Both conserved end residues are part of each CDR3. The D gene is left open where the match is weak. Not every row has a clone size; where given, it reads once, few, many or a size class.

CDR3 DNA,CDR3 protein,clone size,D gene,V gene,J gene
TGTGCCAGCAGTGTGGACAGCGGGCGCACAGATACGCAGTATTTT,CASSVDSGRTDTQYF,once,NA,TRBV12-3/TRBV12-4,TRBJ2-3
TGTGCCAGCAGTTACTCGAGTATTGTGGCTACCACCGGGGAGCTGTTTTTT,CASSYSSIVATTGELFF,few,NA,TRBV6-2/TRBV6-3,TRBJ2-2
TGTGCCAGTAGTAAGGGGCGAAGCGGGGGGGCCGGTAGTTACGAGCAGTACTTC,CASSKGRSGGAGSYEQYF,few,TRBD2,TRBV19,TRBJ2-7
TGTGCCAGCAGTCCATCACTAGCGAGCAATGAGCAGTTCTTC,CASSPSLASNEQFF,NA,TRBD2,TRBV6-5,TRBJ2-1
TGTGCCACCAGCCAATACAATGAGCAGTTCTTC,CATSQYNEQFF,NA,NA,TRBV24-1,TRBJ2-1
TGTGCCAGCAGTCCCCAGGGAACAGGAGCGGAGACCCAGTACTTC,CASSPQGTGAETQYF,NA,NA,TRBV11-3,TRBJ2-5
TGTGCCAGCTCACCCCAGAGCTCCTACGAGCAGTACTTC,CASSPQSSYEQYF,NA,NA,TRBV18,TRBJ2-7
TGTGCCACCAGTGACCCCACCATCGGACAGGGCCATGGCTACACCTTC,CATSDPTIGQGHGYTF,NA,TRBD1,TRBV24-1,TRBJ1-2
TGTGCCAGCAGTTTAGTTATCGAAAGACTAGCGGGATCCACAGGAGTCTTCACCGGGGAGCTGTTTTTT,CASSLVIERLAGSTGVFTGELFF,NA,TRBD2,TRBV27,TRBJ2-2
TGTGCCAGCAGCTTAGGCGGTAGCTCCTACAATGAGCAGTTCTTC,CASSLGGSSYNEQFF,NA,NA,TRBV11-1,TRBJ2-1
TGTGCCAGTACCCACCTCCTTAGAGGTCGGGGGTCCTACGAGCAGTACTTC,CASTHLLRGRGSYEQYF,few,NA,TRBV19,TRBJ2-7
TGTGCCAGCAGATACAGGGATAACACTGAAGCTTTCTTT,CASRYRDNTEAFF,once,NA,TRBV6-5,TRBJ1-1
TGTGCCAGCAGCCGTGTTGGGGGTGAAGCGGCGGCCCACAATGAGCAGTTCTTC,CASSRVGGEAAAHNEQFF,medium-sized,NA,TRBV11-3,TRBJ2-1
TGTGCCAGCAGTCTCCGCTTGCGGGGAGCGGGAATGGATACGCAGTATTTT,CASSLRLRGAGMDTQYF,few,TRBD2,TRBV6-2/TRBV6-3,TRBJ2-3
TGTGCCAGCAGCACAAACAGGGTCTACGAGCAGTACTTC,CASSTNRVYEQYF,medium-sized,NA,TRBV11-3,TRBJ2-7
TGCAGCGTTGATACGTACCAAGAGACCCAGTACTTC,CSVDTYQETQYF,medium-sized,NA,TRBV29-1,TRBJ2-5
TGTGCCAGCACCTCCCAAGGGAAGGGTGTGCGCTACACCTTC,CASTSQGKGVRYTF,few,NA,TRBV6-5,TRBJ1-2
TGTGCCACCTCGAAGGGACGAGAGCAGTTCTTC,CATSKGREQFF,NA,NA,TRBV6-5,TRBJ2-1
TGTGCCAGCAGTTCCGGGACAGGGGCGAACACCGGGGAGCTGTTTTTT,CASSSGTGANTGELFF,medium-sized,TRBD1,TRBV6-5,TRBJ2-2
TGTGCCAGCAGCCCCGGCGGCGCAGCGAGCTACGAGCAGTACTTC,CASSPGGAASYEQYF,few,NA,TRBV11-3,TRBJ2-7
TGTGCCAGCAGCTTGGTGTGGGACCAAGAGACCCAGTACTTC,CASSLVWDQETQYF,NA,NA,TRBV5-5,TRBJ2-5
TGTGCCAGCAGCTTACGCCCAAGCGCGGGCGAGCAGTACTTC,CASSLRPSAGEQYF,few,NA,TRBV13,TRBJ2-7
TGTGCCAGTAGAAAAGAGGGGGCGGGCTATGGCTACACCTTC,CASRKEGAGYGYTF,NA,TRBD1,TRBV19,TRBJ1-2
TGTGCCATCAGTGAGCCGAGGGGCGGCTTGGGCACAGATACGCAGTATTTT,CAISEPRGGLGTDTQYF,NA,NA,TRBV6-4,TRBJ2-3
TGTGCCAGCAGTGAACCCCCCAGGGCAGGGTCACCCCTCCACTTT,CASSEPPRAGSPLHF,NA,NA,TRBV6-5,TRBJ1-6
TGTGCCAGTACAGAAAGCGGACACTACAATGAGCAGTTCTTC,CASTESGHYNEQFF,few,NA,TRBV19,TRBJ2-1
TGTGCCAGCAGTTACTCGTCAGGGCATGACACTGAAGCTTTCTTT,CASSYSSGHDTEAFF,NA,NA,TRBV6-5,TRBJ1-1
TGTGCCAGCAGTTACCAGGCGTCTGTCGGGGAGCTGTTTTTT,CASSYQASVGELFF,NA,NA,TRBV6-6,TRBJ2-2
TGTGCCTGGAGTGGGCCCCATCTCGAGCAGTACTTC,CAWSGPHLEQYF,few,NA,TRBV30,TRBJ2-7
TGTGCCAGTAGTATAGATCCTGTAGCGGGGGGGGGGTACCAAGAGACCCAGTACTTC,CASSIDPVAGGGYQETQYF,once,TRBD2,TRBV19,TRBJ2-5
TGTGCCAGCAGCTTAGGGGGGGTTCCAGAATTC,CASSLGGVPEF,NA,NA,TRBV5-6,TRBJ2-7
TGTGCCAGTAGTAATGGAGTTAACAATCAGCCCCAGCATTTT,CASSNGVNNQPQHF,NA,NA,TRBV19,TRBJ1-5
TGTGCCAGCACGCGACTAGCGGGGGGCAGTGAGCAGTTCTTC,CASTRLAGGSEQFF,NA,TRBD2,TRBV6-1,TRBJ2-1
TGCGCCAGCAGCTTTACAGCGAGATCCGAGCAGTACTTC,CASSFTARSEQYF,NA,NA,TRBV5-1,TRBJ2-7
TGTGCCAGCAGTGAGTCTTCTACCGGGGAGCTGTTTTTT,CASSESSTGELFF,medium-sized,NA,TRBV6-4,TRBJ2-2
TGTGCCAGCTCACCATCGGGGGAGCACACTGAAGCTTTCTTT,CASSPSGEHTEAFF,NA,NA,TRBV18,TRBJ1-1
TGTGCCAGTGACCGGGGGGCCAAAGGTGGAGCAGATACGCAGTATTTT,CASDRGAKGGADTQYF,few,NA,TRBV19,TRBJ2-3
TGTGCCAGCAGTCGCGTGGGTAGCCCCAGCGAGCAGTTCTTC,CASSRVGSPSEQFF,medium-sized,NA,TRBV11-3,TRBJ2-1
TGTGCCTGGAGTGAAGGGGCGGCGGAGACCCAGTACTTC,CAWSEGAAETQYF,medium-sized,NA,TRBV30,TRBJ2-5
TGTGCCTGGAGGACCTCCTACGAGCAGTACTTC,CAWRTSYEQYF,few,NA,TRBV30,TRBJ2-7
TGTGCCAGCAGTTCCCCAGACTCCCCGGGACAGGGCAACACCGGGGAGCTGTTTTTT,CASSSPDSPGQGNTGELFF,few,TRBD1,TRBV6-5,TRBJ2-2
TGTGCCAGCAGTTTCGGTGTAGATTCACGAGGCTACACCTTC,CASSFGVDSRGYTF,NA,NA,TRBV6-5,TRBJ1-2
TGTGCCAGCTCACCACGAGTAAACTACGGACAGGGCTTCTCTGGGGCCAACGTCCTGACTTTC,CASSPRVNYGQGFSGANVLTF,few,TRBD1,TRBV18,TRBJ2-6
TGTGCCAGCAGTTTATACAAGGACAGTTCCTATGGCTACACCTTC,CASSLYKDSSYGYTF,once,NA,TRBV6-2/TRBV6-3,TRBJ1-2
TGTGCCACCACCCTTAGGGGGGGGTACGAGCAGTACTTC,CATTLRGGYEQYF,NA,NA,TRBV6-1,TRBJ2-7
TGCAGCGTTTTAAGCGGGGGCGGCACTGAAGCTTTCTTT,CSVLSGGGTEAFF,few,NA,TRBV29-1,TRBJ1-1
TGTGCCAGCAGACAGGGATTAAACACCGGGGAGCTGTTTTTT,CASRQGLNTGELFF,NA,NA,TRBV27,TRBJ2-2
TGCGCCAGCAGCTCACTAGCGGGAGGGCCGGGAGAGCAGTACTTC,CASSSLAGGPGEQYF,NA,TRBD2,TRBV5-1,TRBJ2-7
TGTGCCAGCAGCTCCGTCGGACAGGCGAACTATGGCTACACCTTC,CASSSVGQANYGYTF,NA,TRBD1,TRBV11-3,TRBJ1-2
TGTGCCACCAGCAGTGGTGTCAAGACAATCTATGGCTACACCTTC,CATSSGVKTIYGYTF,NA,NA,TRBV15,TRBJ1-2